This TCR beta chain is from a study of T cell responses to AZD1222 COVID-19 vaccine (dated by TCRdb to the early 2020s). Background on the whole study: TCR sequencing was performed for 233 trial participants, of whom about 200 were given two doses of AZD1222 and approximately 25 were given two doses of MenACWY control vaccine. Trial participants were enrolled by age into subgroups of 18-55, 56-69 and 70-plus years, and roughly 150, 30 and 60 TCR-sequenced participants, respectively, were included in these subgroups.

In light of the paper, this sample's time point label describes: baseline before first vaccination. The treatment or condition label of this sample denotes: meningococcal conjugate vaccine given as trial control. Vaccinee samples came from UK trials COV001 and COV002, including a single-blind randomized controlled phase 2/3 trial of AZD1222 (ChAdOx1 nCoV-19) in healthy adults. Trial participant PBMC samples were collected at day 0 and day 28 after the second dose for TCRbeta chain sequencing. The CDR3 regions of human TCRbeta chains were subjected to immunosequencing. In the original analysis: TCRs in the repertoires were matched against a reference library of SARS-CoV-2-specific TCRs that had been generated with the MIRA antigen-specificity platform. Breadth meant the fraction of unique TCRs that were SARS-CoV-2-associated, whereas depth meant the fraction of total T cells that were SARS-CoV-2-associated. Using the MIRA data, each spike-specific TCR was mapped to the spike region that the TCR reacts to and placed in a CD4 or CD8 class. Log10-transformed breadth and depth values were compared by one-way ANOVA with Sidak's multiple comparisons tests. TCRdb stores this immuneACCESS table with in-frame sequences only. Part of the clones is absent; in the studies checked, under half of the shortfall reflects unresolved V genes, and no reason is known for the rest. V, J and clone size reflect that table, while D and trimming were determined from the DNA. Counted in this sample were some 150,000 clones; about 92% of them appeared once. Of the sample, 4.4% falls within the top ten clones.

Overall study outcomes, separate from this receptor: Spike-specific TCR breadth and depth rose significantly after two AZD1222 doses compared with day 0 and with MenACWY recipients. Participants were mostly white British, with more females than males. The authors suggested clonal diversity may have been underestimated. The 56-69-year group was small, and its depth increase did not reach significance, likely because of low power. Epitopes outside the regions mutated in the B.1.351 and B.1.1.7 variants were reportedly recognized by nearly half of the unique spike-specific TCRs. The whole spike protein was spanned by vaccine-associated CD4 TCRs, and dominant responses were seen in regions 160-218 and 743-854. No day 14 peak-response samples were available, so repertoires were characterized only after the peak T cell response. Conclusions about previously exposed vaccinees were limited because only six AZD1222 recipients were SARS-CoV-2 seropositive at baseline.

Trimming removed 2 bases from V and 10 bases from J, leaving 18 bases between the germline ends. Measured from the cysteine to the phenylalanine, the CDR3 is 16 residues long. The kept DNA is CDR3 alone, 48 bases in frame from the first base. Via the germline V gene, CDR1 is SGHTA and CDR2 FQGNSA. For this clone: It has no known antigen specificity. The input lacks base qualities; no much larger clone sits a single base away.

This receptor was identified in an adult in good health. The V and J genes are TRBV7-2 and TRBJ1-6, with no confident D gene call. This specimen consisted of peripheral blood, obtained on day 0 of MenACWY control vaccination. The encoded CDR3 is CASSLNRAGLGSPLHF. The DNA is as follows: TGTGCCAGCAGCTTAAATAGGGCCGGTCTGGGATCACCCCTCCACTTT.